The next 8 T cell receptor beta chains were all read from a single sample in a study of T cells after yellow fever vaccination. MiXCR was run by TCRdb on the 5' RACE reads, yielding one entry per CDR3 protein. The sample lists 200,000 to 250,000 distinct CDR3 sequences; about 7.1% were seen once. Sequenced material: CD4+ T cells sorted from PBMCs, taken 15 days after the yellow fever booster vaccination. All receptors derive from a man between 25 and 39 years old who received the YFV17D yellow fever vaccine.

The chain uses TRBV11-2 and TRBJ2-3, with D perhaps assigned TRBD1 or TRBD2 (5 bases each). Germline V CDR1 and CDR2: SGHAT, FQNNGV. The CDR3 has 19 amino acids. V lost 4 bases and J lost 1, with 24 bases in between. CDR3 protein: CASSSIVWGSQVGTDTQYF. The CDR3 bases are TGTGCCAGCAGCTCTATAGTGTGGGGGAGTCAGGTCGGCACAGATACGCAGTATTTT. Using reference TRBV11-2 and TRBJ2-3 for the parts outside the CDR3, the full variable domain is EAGVAQSPRYKIIEKRQSVAFWCNPISGHATLYWYQQILGQGPKLLIQFQNNGVVDDSQLPKDRFSAERLKGVDSTLKIQPAKLEDSAVYLCASSSIVWGSQVGTDTQYFGPGTRLTVL.

This clonotype showed up just a few times. The chain recombines TRBV9 with TRBJ2-1; 8 bases map to TRBD2. CDR1 and CDR2 (germline): SGDLS, YYNGEE. The CDR3 extends over 16 amino acids. The ends lost 1 base at V and 2 bases at J; junction bases unmatched: 5. The CDR3 DNA reads TGTGCCAGCAGCGTACGGGAGGGACCTCCCTACAATGAGCAGTTCTTC. This encodes CASSVREGPPYNEQFF.

The sample holds a few counts of this clonotype. The chain recombines TRBV6-2 or TRBV6-3 with TRBJ2-1; D is undetermined. CDR1 is MNHEY, CDR2 SVGEGT, per germline. The CDR3 has 11 amino acids. Deletions cut 2 bases from V and 8 bases from J, with 4 bases between. For the CDR3, the DNA is TGTGCCAGCAGTTACCATGATGAGCAGTTCTTC. This codes for CASSYHDEQFF.

This clonotype showed up many times. V gene TRBV5-1 combines with J gene TRBJ2-1; 9 bases align to TRBD2. The V gene's germline CDR1 is SGHRS and CDR2 YFSETQ. The CDR3 is 17 residues long. V dropped 2 bases and J dropped 3; count of bases not matched to a gene: 9. In DNA, the CDR3 is TGCGCCAGCAGCTTCTCCCTAGGCGGGAGGGACTACAATGAGCAGTTCTTC. Its translation is CASSFSLGGRDYNEQFF. Full variable domain (rest looked up from reference TRBV5-1 and TRBJ2-1): KAGVTQTPRYLIKTRGQQVTLSCSPISGHRSVSWYQQTPGQGLQFLFEYFSETQRNKGNFPGRFSGRQFSNSRSEMNVSTLELGDSALYLCASSFSLGGRDYNEQFFGPGTRLTVL.

This clonotype occurred a few times. The CDR3 DNA is TGTGCCAGCAGCTCTATGGGGTTAGGCTATGGCTACACCTTC. Protein: CASSSMGLGYGYTF. The V gene is TRBV7-3, the J gene TRBJ1-2; D call uncertain. V was pared by 4 bases and J by 4 bases, with 13 bases between. Germline lookup yields CDR1 SGHTA and CDR2 FQGTGA. The CDR3 has 14 amino acids. The full variable domain, completed using reference TRBV7-3 and TRBJ1-2, is GAGVSQTPSNKVTEKGKYVELRCDPISGHTALYWYRQSLGQGPEFLIYFQGTGAADDSGLPNDRFFAVRPEGSVSTLKIQRTERGDSAVYLCASSSMGLGYGYTFGSGTRLTVV.

This clonotype turned up a few times. The V call is TRBV4-3, the J call TRBJ2-2; 11 bases fit TRBD2. The germline V gene has CDR1 LGHNA and CDR2 YSLEER. This CDR3 comprises 16 residues. Trimming at V came to 1 base and at J to 5 bases, leaving 3 bases not matched to a gene. In DNA, the CDR3 is TGCGCCAGCAGCCAAGTAGCTAGCGGGAGGACCGGGGAGCTGTTTTTT. As protein: CASSQVASGRTGELFF.

This clonotype was counted ten times or more. V is TRBV5-1 and J is TRBJ2-1; TRBD2 aligns across 8 bases. The CDR3 sequence is 14 residues long. The V segment lost 4 bases and the J segment 10 bases; nucleotides outside the gene matches: 10. Germline CDR1 SGHRS, CDR2 YFSETQ. Written as DNA, the CDR3 is TGCGCCAGCAGCACCACTAGCGGCCAGGGGGAGCAGTTCTTC. It specifies CASSTTSGQGEQFF.

This clonotype came up many times. V usage is TRBV7-8 and J usage is TRBJ2-7, with 10 bases matching TRBD1. CDR3 size: 15 residues. Unmatched junction bases numbered 6, after V lost 3 bases and J lost 4 bases. The germline V gene encodes CDR1 SGHVS and CDR2 FQNEAQ. As DNA, the CDR3 is TGTGCCAGCAGCTTCCGGGACAGGGGAAAGTACGAGCAGTACTTC. This sequence encodes CASSFRDRGKYEQYF.